This passage covers 29 T cell receptor beta chains from one sample sequenced in a study of T cell responses to AZD1222 COVID-19 vaccine. Assay used: immunoSEQ multiplex PCR; TCRdb lists only in-frame clones, some missing. The table records roughly 150,000 clones, around 90% of them present only once. The material was peripheral blood, obtained on day 0 of AZD1222 vaccination. These receptors came from an adult in good health.

CDR3 sequence: CASSYRRGTEAFF. In DNA form, the CDR3 reads TGTGCCAGCAGTTACAGGCGAGGTACTGAAGCTTTCTTT. This chain uses TRBV27 with TRBJ1-1, with D perhaps TRBD1 (5 bases). The germline V gene has CDR1 MNHEY and CDR2 SMNVEV (reference sequence). V was pared by 4 bases and J by 5 bases, with 11 bases between. This CDR3 has 13 amino acids.

The chain employs TRBV7-8 and TRBJ1-4; TRBD1 matches 7 bases. J gave up 5 bases and V 4 bases, and 4 bases lay outside the gene matches. The CDR3 has 14 residues. CDR1 and CDR2 (germline): SGHVS, FQNEAQ. CDR3 sequence (DNA): TGTGCCAGCAGCTCTTGGACAGGAAATGAAAAACTGTTTTTT. It is translated as CASSSWTGNEKLFF.

V gene TRBV9 combines with J gene TRBJ2-7; D remains unclear. CDR1 is SGDLS and CDR2 is YYNGEE in the germline V gene. The CDR3 contains 12 residues. Trimming cost V 3 bases and J 4 bases, with 8 bases left between them. The CDR3 sequence: CASSGPSYEQYF. DNA of the CDR3: TGTGCCAGCAGCGGACCGTCTTACGAGCAGTACTTC.

The chain has TRBV19 and TRBJ1-4, with no clear D. This CDR3 has 13 amino acids. Germline V CDR1 and CDR2: LNHDA, SQIVND (reference sequence). Between the trimmed V and J ends, which lost 5 bases and 7 bases, there was a span of 11 bases. The CDR3 here is CASSPAAREKLFF. The CDR3 region has the DNA TGTGCCAGTAGTCCAGCAGCTCGTGAAAAACTGTTTTTT.

The chain combines TRBV19 with TRBJ2-7; tentatively, D is TRBD1 or TRBD2 (5 bases each). Trimming stripped 4 bases from V and 1 base from J, with 11 bases between. Germline loops: CDR1 LNHDA, CDR2 SQIVND (reference sequence). CDR3 length equals 14 residues. CDR3 in DNA: TGTGCCAGTAGTAGTTTCGGGGCTTCCTACGAGCAGTACTTC. Its protein is CASSSFGASYEQYF.

The chain carries TRBV7-2 and TRBJ2-3, with 8 bases aligning to TRBD2. The ends lost 5 bases at V and 0 bases at J; junction bases unmatched: 4. This CDR3 comprises 15 residues. Germline CDR1 and CDR2: SGHTA and FQGNSA. The DNA for the CDR3 is TGTGCCAGCAGCCCGAGCGGGAGAAGCACAGATACGCAGTATTTT. Translated: CASSPSGRSTDTQYF. The full variable domain, in which reference TRBV7-2 and TRBJ2-3 provide the parts outside the CDR3, is GAGVSQSPSNKVTEKGKDVELRCDPISGHTALYWYRQSLGQGLEFLIYFQGNSAPDKSGLPSDRFSAERTGGSVSTLTIQRTQQEDSAVYLCASSPSGRSTDTQYFGPGTRLTVL.

J is TRBJ2-7 and V is TRBV10-1; 8 bases line up with TRBD2. V gave up 1 base and J gave up 4 bases; unmatched junction bases: 9. Germline CDR1 reads WNHNN; CDR2 reads SYGVQD (reference sequence). This CDR3 region has 16 residues. Here the CDR3 reads CASSEFGPASGYEQYF. CDR3 DNA: TGCGCCAGCAGTGAGTTCGGTCCGGCTAGCGGGTACGAGCAGTACTTC.

The rearrangement links TRBV5-4 to TRBJ1-2, with 7 nucleotides matching TRBD1. The CDR3 has 15 residues. J gave up 1 base and V 2 bases, and 5 bases lay outside the gene matches. Germline CDR1 is SGHNT and CDR2 is YYREEE (reference sequence). This CDR3 is CASSLPGGGNYGYTF. Written as DNA, the CDR3 is TGTGCCAGCAGCTTACCAGGGGGTGGTAACTATGGCTACACCTTC.

This chain links TRBV4-3 with TRBJ2-1, with TRBD2 matching 8 bases. V shed 3 bases and J 6 bases; nucleotides not matched to a gene: 10. Germline V gene data show CDR1 as LGHNA and CDR2 as YSLEER. There are 16 residues in the CDR3. The chain's CDR3 is CASSQVGTGRGNEQFF. The CDR3 nucleotides are TGCGCCAGCAGCCAGGTCGGGACCGGGAGGGGCAATGAGCAGTTCTTC.

The chain joins TRBV7-2 to TRBJ2-5, with TRBD2 matching 12 bases. With 1 base clipped from V and 5 bases from J, the junction kept 8 bases outside the gene matches. CDR3 length: 17 amino acids. Per the germline V gene, CDR1 is SGHTA and CDR2 is FQGNSA. The CDR3 DNA reads TGTGCCAGCAGCTTAGAGCTAGCGGGAGGGCCCCGGGAGACCCAGTACTTC. Amino acids: CASSLELAGGPRETQYF.

The rearrangement joins TRBV4-3 to TRBJ1-3; D remains unclear. Per the germline V gene, CDR1 is LGHNA and CDR2 is YSLEER. CDR3 size: 15 residues. With 0 bases removed from V and 0 bases from J, the gap between germline ends came to 6 bases. CDR3 in amino acids: CASSQDEYSGNTIYF. DNA of the CDR3: TGCGCCAGCAGCCAAGACGAGTACTCTGGAAACACCATATATTTT.

The V gene is TRBV7-3, the J gene TRBJ1-6; D not certain. The germline V gene encodes CDR1 SGHTA and CDR2 FQGTGA. V lost 5 bases and J 7 bases, leaving 9 bases between the germline ends. This CDR3 is built from 13 residues. The CDR3 sequence is CASSIRGNSPLHF. The CDR3 DNA reads as TGTGCCAGCAGCATACGGGGAAATTCACCCCTCCACTTT.

The chain carries TRBV2 and TRBJ1-1; D might be TRBD1 (5 bases). This CDR3 has 13 amino acids. The V end lost 6 bases, the J end lost 8 bases, and 16 bases lay between the germline ends. The germline gives CDR1 SNHLY, CDR2 FYNNEI. CDR3 nucleotide sequence: TGTGCCAGCAGCGCCAATTCGGGGGTCGAAGCTTTCTTT. Translating it yields CASSANSGVEAFF.

With regard to this clone: Other DNA sequences of this sample code for an identical CDR3. This chain connects TRBV19 to TRBJ2-2; the D gene is possibly TRBD2 (7 bases). This CDR3 is built from 15 residues. Trimming cost V 3 bases and J 4 bases, with 12 bases left between them. CDR1 LNHDA and CDR2 SQIVND come from the germline V gene (reference sequence). DNA for the CDR3: TGTGCCAGTAGTATGGGGGGGGCTGGCACCGGGGAGCTGTTTTTT. This sequence encodes CASSMGGAGTGELFF.

This clone showed up just once. The chain combines TRBV5-1 with TRBJ2-1; D possibly uses TRBD1 or TRBD2 (6 bases each). The germline V gene has CDR1 SGHRS and CDR2 YFSETQ. This CDR3 is 14 amino acids long. V dropped 5 bases and J dropped 7 bases, with 16 bases sitting between them. The CDR3 here is CASSTGAGWNEQFF. The CDR3 region has the DNA TGCGCCAGCAGTACGGGGGCCGGTTGGAATGAGCAGTTCTTC.

V is TRBV11-2 and J is TRBJ2-3; TRBD2 matches 11 bases. From germline, CDR1 is SGHAT and CDR2 FQNNGV. The V and J ends lost 3 bases and 1 base, in that order; junction bases with no gene match: 0. The CDR3 runs 15 residues. The CDR3 loop reads CASSFSGRGTDTQYF. In DNA form, the CDR3 reads TGTGCCAGCAGCTTTAGCGGGAGGGGCACAGATACGCAGTATTTT.

The chain is built from TRBV6-5 and TRBJ1-5; D remains ambiguous. Trimming took off 7 bases at V and 5 bases at J, with 15 bases between the two ends. The CDR3 extends over 14 amino acids. In germline, CDR1 is MNHEY, CDR2 SVGAGI. The CDR3 sequence is CASNGPVGDQPQHF. The DNA for the CDR3 is TGTGCCAGCAATGGTCCTGTGGGCGATCAGCCCCAGCATTTT.

In DNA form, the CDR3 reads TGTGCCAGCAGCTCACAATCAGGGGGCTGGACTGAAGCTTTCTTT. It codes for CASSSQSGGWTEAFF. This chain uses TRBV7-6 with TRBJ1-1; 8 bases fit TRBD1. The CDR3 consists of 15 residues. CDR1 is SGHVS and CDR2 is FNYEAQ in the germline V gene. Unmatched junction bases numbered 9, after V lost 4 bases and J lost 5 bases.

This clone was picked up one time. The CDR3 coding sequence is TGTGCCAGCAGCCGACCGTCCGGGACTAGCATAGCAGATACGCAGTATTTT. Translation: CASSRPSGTSIADTQYF. The J gene is TRBJ2-3, the V gene TRBV5-4, with 9 bases identical to TRBD2. Germline V gene data show CDR1 as SGHNT and CDR2 as YYREEE (reference sequence). This CDR3 has 17 residues. The junction had 13 bases not matched to a gene; V was cut back by 4 bases and J by 4 bases.

J is TRBJ1-1 and V is TRBV15, with D unclear. Trimming left V 3 bases short and J 4 bases short, with 12 bases between. Per germline, CDR1 LNHNV and CDR2 YYDKDF (reference sequence). The CDR3 covers 14 residues. The CDR3 sequence: CATSRSGESTEAFF. CDR3 bases: TGTGCCACCAGCAGGTCAGGTGAGAGCACTGAAGCTTTCTTT.

This clone is a singleton in its sample. The chain combines TRBV15 with TRBJ1-4; TRBD1 agrees at 7 bases. V shed 5 bases, J shed 4 bases, and the junction held 4 bases outside the gene matches. This CDR3 is 14 amino acids long. Germline values: CDR1 LNHNV, CDR2 YYDKDF (reference sequence). This CDR3 reads CATSWGQNNEKLFF. The CDR3 DNA is TGTGCCACCAGCTGGGGACAGAATAATGAAAAACTGTTTTTT.

The gene calls are TRBV11-3 and TRBJ2-7; D may be TRBD2 (5 bases). The CDR3 totals 12 residues. The germline V and J ends were trimmed by 8 bases and 2 bases, with 10 bases remaining between them. CDR1 is SGHNT and CDR2 is YENEEA in the germline V gene. CDR3 sequence: CASREGPYEQYF. CDR3 DNA sequence: TGTGCCAGCCGGGAAGGTCCCTACGAGCAGTACTTC.

A single count supports this clone. The CDR3 DNA is TGTGCCAGCAGCCCCGGGAGAACTAACTATGGCTACACCTTC. Its translation is CASSPGRTNYGYTF. V usage is TRBV7-8 and J usage is TRBJ1-2; no reliable D call. The length of the CDR3 is 14 residues. The V end was cut by 5 bases, the J end by 0 bases, with 10 bases between. Per germline, CDR1 SGHVS and CDR2 FQNEAQ.

The chain employs TRBV6-4 and TRBJ2-1; 9 bases are a match to TRBD1. CDR3 length equals 15 residues. Germline V lookup: CDR1 MRHNA, CDR2 SNTAGT. V dropped 0 bases and J dropped 3; count of bases not matched to a gene: 0. CDR3 region: CASSDSTGGYNEQFF. DNA for the CDR3: TGTGCCAGCAGTGACTCGACAGGGGGCTACAATGAGCAGTTCTTC.

Concerning this clone: At one boundary the junction diverges from the germline segment, which might be a read error. The rearrangement links TRBV12-3 or TRBV12-4 to TRBJ2-7, with 7 bases identical to TRBD2. This CDR3 is 11 amino acids long. The CDR3 bases are TGTGCCAGCAGTTTAGCAGGGAGGGCCCAGTTC. Protein: CASSLAGRAQF.

The rearrangement links TRBV11-3 to TRBJ2-3; D possibly corresponds to TRBD1 (5 bases). There are 15 residues in the CDR3. Germline CDR1 SGHNT, CDR2 YENEEA. Trimming took off 3 bases at V and 2 bases at J, with 12 bases between the two ends. The CDR3 DNA is TGTGCCAGCAGCTTTAGGCAGGGATACACAGATACGCAGTATTTT. Its protein product is CASSFRQGYTDTQYF.

This chain joins TRBV6-4 and TRBJ2-1; unclear D gene. The CDR3 loop spans 13 amino acids. From germline, CDR1 is MRHNA and CDR2 SNTAGT. Between the trimmed V and J ends, which lost 3 bases and 8 bases, there was a span of 11 bases. CDR3 in amino acids: CASSEKENHEQFF. The CDR3, as DNA: TGTGCCAGCAGTGAAAAGGAGAATCATGAGCAGTTCTTC.

The chain uses TRBV6-5 and TRBJ1-2; unclear D gene. Trimming removed 6 bases at V and 0 bases at J, with 8 bases between. CDR3 size: 13 residues. Germline V gene sequence: CDR1 MNHEY, CDR2 SVGAGI. This CDR3 reads CASSVEANYGYTF. The CDR3 DNA reads as TGTGCCAGCAGCGTCGAGGCTAACTATGGCTACACCTTC.

Only a few counts were recorded for this clone. This chain links TRBV25-1 with TRBJ1-2; 7 nucleotides line up with TRBD1. This CDR3 contains 15 residues. Trimming at V came to 4 bases and at J to 2 bases, leaving 7 bases not matched to a gene. Germline V CDR1 and CDR2: MGHDK, SYGVNS. The CDR3 sequence: CASSVTGDFNYGYTF. As DNA, the CDR3 is TGTGCCAGCAGTGTAACAGGGGACTTCAACTATGGCTACACCTTC.